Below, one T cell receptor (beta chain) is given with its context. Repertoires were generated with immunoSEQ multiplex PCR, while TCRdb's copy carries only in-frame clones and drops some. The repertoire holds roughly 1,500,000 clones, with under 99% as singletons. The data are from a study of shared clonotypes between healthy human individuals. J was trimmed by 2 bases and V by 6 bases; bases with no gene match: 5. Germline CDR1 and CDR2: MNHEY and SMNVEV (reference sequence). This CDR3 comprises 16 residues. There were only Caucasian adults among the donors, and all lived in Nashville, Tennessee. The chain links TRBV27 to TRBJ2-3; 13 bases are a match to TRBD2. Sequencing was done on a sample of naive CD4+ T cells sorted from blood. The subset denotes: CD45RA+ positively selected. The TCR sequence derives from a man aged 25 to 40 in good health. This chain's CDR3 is CASSKLAGGPTDTQYF. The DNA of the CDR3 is TGTGCCAGCAGCAAACTAGCGGGAGGGCCCACAGATACGCAGTATTTT.